This T cell receptor beta chain is drawn from a study of technical replicates of blood from a handful of donors. Profiling relied on immunoSEQ multiplex PCR, and the TCRdb table lists in-frame clones only, not all of them. The sample shows about 100,000 clones, roughly 96% of them seen only once. The CDR3 is 13 residues long. The germline V gene encodes CDR1 LNHDA and CDR2 SQIVND (reference sequence). Trimming took off 8 bases at V and 0 bases at J, with 11 bases between the two ends. This clone was seen a single time. The receptor was derived from a human donor in good health. Material for sequencing was T cells isolated from PBMCs. The V and J genes are TRBV19 and TRBJ2-7; TRBD1 is a possible D gene (6 bases). The CDR3 DNA reads as TGTGCCAGTGGACAGTGGAGCTCCTACGAGCAGTACTTC. Translating gives CASGQWSSYEQYF.